This T cell receptor beta chain was captured by sequencing in a study of T-cell reconstitution after alpha-beta-depleted transplantation in children. This clonotype was recorded at least ten times. Trimming cost V 2 bases and J 3 bases, with 5 bases left between them. This CDR3 is 12 amino acids long. A TCRbeta library incorporating unique molecular identifiers was prepared. Each CDR3 protein gets one entry after TCRdb re-called the PCR reads with MiXCR. There are under 300,000 distinct CDR3 sequences in the sample; around 10% occur only once, and roughly a quarter lies in the top ten. Source: peripheral blood, taken 180 days after TCRalphabeta/CD19-depleted stem cell transplant. This TCR was recovered from a male patient aged 2-15 years who had a stem cell transplant for chronic granulomatous disease, so the T cells may come from the graft donor. The rearrangement uses TRBV12-3 or TRBV12-4 and TRBJ2-7; D uncertain. CDR3 coding DNA: TGTGCCAGCAGTTTATTCAGCTACGAGCAGTACTTC. Its translation: CASSLFSYEQYF.